This TCR delta chain was documented in a study of delta chains in infants with herpesvirus infections. This clone was found a few times. CDR1 is GEAIGNYY and CDR2 is EKD in the germline V gene. The CDR3 totals 17 residues. V gave up 0 bases and J gave up 4 bases, with 20 bases separating them. Reverse transcription of PBMC RNA used primers specific for the gamma and delta chains. TCRdb re-called the RT-PCR reads via CATT. The sample consists of 2,500 to 3,000 delta-chain clones, 30% to 40% of them appearing once. This sequence was found in a human donor who was a Ugandan infant, either HIV-exposed or HIV-unexposed (not recorded which). The specimen comprised peripheral blood, sampled at time point 4 of longitudinal follow-up. The rearrangement joins TRDV2 to TRDJ1; weak D call: TRDD3 (6 bases). CDR3 nucleotides: TGTGCCTGTGACACCGTGGAGGGAAGGGGGACTCGCGATAAACTCATCTTT. Its protein product is CACDTVEGRGTRDKLIF.